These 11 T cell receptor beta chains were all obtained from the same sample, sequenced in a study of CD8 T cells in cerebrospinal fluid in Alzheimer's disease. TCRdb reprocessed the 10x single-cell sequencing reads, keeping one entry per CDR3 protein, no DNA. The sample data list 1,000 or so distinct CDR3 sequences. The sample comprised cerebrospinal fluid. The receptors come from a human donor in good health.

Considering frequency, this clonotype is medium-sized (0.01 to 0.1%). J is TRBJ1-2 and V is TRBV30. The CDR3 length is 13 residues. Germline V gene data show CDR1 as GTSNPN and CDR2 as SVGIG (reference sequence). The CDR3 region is CAWNSERQYGYTF.

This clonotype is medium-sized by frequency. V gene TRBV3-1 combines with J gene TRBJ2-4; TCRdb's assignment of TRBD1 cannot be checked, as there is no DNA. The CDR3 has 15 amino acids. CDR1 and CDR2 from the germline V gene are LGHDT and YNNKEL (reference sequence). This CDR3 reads CASSQTPGTGNIQYF.

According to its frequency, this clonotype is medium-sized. The CDR3 sequence: CASRAGEETDTQYF. V usage is TRBV6-1 and J usage is TRBJ2-3; lacking DNA, the TRBD2 call made by TCRdb goes unchecked. The CDR3 loop spans 14 amino acids. The V gene's germline CDR1 is MNHNS and CDR2 SASEGT.

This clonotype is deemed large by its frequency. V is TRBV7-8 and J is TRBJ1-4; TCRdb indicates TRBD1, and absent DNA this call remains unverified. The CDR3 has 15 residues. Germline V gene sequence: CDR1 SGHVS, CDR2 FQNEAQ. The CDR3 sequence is CASSRSTGGNEKLFF.

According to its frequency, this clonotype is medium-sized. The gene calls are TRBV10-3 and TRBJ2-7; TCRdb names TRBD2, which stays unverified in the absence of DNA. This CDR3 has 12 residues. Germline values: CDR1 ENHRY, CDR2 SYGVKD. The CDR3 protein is CAVAGTGYEQYF.

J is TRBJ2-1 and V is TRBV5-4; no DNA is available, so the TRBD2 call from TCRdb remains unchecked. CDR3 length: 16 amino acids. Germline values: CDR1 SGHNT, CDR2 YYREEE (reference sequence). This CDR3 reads CASSLVPGPLRGEQFF.

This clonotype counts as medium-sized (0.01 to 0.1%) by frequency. CDR3 sequence: CASSASRVEEKLFF. The gene calls are TRBV21-1 and TRBJ1-4; the TCRdb call, TRBD1, lacks DNA for checking. TRBV21-1 is a pseudogene. The CDR3 extends over 14 amino acids.

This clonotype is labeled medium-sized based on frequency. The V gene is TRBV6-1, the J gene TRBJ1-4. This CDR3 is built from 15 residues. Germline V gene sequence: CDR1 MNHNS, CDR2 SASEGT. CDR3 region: CASSEWAGRDEKLFF.

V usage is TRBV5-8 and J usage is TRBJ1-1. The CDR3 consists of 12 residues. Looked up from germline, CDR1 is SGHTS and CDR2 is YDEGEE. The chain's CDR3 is CASSLSNTEAFF.

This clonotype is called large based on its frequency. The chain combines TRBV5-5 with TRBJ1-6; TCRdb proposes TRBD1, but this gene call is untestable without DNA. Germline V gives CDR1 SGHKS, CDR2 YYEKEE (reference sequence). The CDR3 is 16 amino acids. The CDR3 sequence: CASSLDTDRVRSPLHF.

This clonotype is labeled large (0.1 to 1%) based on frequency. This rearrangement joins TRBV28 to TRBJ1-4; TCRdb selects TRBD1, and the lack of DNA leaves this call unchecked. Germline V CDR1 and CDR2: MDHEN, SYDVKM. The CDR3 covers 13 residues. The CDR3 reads CASSSPQGHKLFF.